The 25 T cell receptor beta chains in this list originate from one sample, sequenced in a study of OX40 agonist ivuxolimab in advanced cancers. The repertoire was sequenced with immunoSEQ multiplex PCR; TCRdb's copy has only in-frame clones and lacks some. The repertoire holds fewer than 75,000 clones, with approximately 90% as singletons. The starting material was CD4+ or CD8+ T cells sorted from blood, obtained in a trial of the OX40 agonist ivuxolimab. These receptors originate from an adult with an advanced solid tumor such as melanoma, head and neck, liver or kidney cancer.

The rearrangement joins TRBV6-6 to TRBJ2-5; the D gene is possibly TRBD2 (5 bases). CDR1 MNHNY and CDR2 SVGAGI come from the germline V gene (reference sequence). Trimming removed 0 bases at V and 7 bases at J, with 6 bases between. The CDR3 is 12 amino acids. The CDR3 DNA reads TGTGCCAGCAGTTACTCTGAGGGGACCCAGTACTTC. The encoded protein is CASSYSEGTQYF.

The V gene is TRBV10-3, the J gene TRBJ2-7, with 7 bases matching TRBD2. Unmatched junction bases numbered 9, after V lost 11 bases and J lost 2 bases. CDR1 is ENHRY and CDR2 is SYGVKD in the germline V gene. This CDR3 comprises 13 residues. CDR3 DNA: TGTGCCTACAGCCCTAGCGGTCCCTACGAGCAGTACTTC. Its protein is CAYSPSGPYEQYF.

The chain is built from TRBV4-1 and TRBJ2-7; TRBD2 agrees at 7 bases. The CDR3 loop spans 18 amino acids. From germline, CDR1 is MGHRA and CDR2 YSYEKL. V shed 4 bases and J 1 base; nucleotides not matched to a gene: 16. For the CDR3, the DNA is TGCGCCAGCAGCCCGAAGACGGATGCGGGAGAAGTTTCCTACGAGCAGTACTTC. Translating gives CASSPKTDAGEVSYEQYF.

The chain has TRBV18 and TRBJ2-1, with 8 bases that match TRBD1. The junction had 9 bases not matched to a gene; V was cut back by 3 bases and J by 2 bases. Germline CDR1 KGHSH, CDR2 LQKENI. The CDR3 runs 17 residues. The CDR3 loop is CASSPFRTGNTYNEQFF. The CDR3 nucleotides are TGTGCCAGCTCACCTTTCAGGACAGGGAACACCTACAATGAGCAGTTCTTC.

The CDR3 sequence: CASSPPGAGGPPGTDTQYF. Here the CDR3 DNA reads TGTGCCAGCAGTCCACCTGGAGCGGGAGGTCCCCCCGGCACAGATACGCAGTATTTT. The chain links TRBV27 to TRBJ2-3; 9 nucleotides agree with TRBD2. The germline CDR1 and CDR2 sequences are MNHEY and SMNVEV (reference sequence). There are 19 residues in the CDR3. Unmatched junction bases numbered 16, after V lost 5 bases and J lost 1 base.

The V and J genes are TRBV5-1 and TRBJ2-2, with TRBD2 matching 12 bases. The CDR3 is 17 residues long. J was trimmed by 4 bases and V by 0 bases; bases with no gene match: 4. Germline CDR1 SGHRS, CDR2 YFSETQ. The CDR3 coding sequence is TGCGCCAGCAGCTTGGGACTAGCGGGAGCGCGCACCGGGGAGCTGTTTTTT. Translating it yields CASSLGLAGARTGELFF.

V usage is TRBV9 and J usage is TRBJ2-1, with 7 positions matching TRBD2. CDR1 SGDLS and CDR2 YYNGEE come from the germline V gene. The CDR3 length is 18 residues. V was pared by 0 bases and J by 1 base, with 10 bases of the junction left unmatched. CDR3 DNA: TGTGCCAGCAGCGTAGCTTCGAATAGCGGGCTTTCCTACAATGAGCAGTTCTTC. Its protein is CASSVASNSGLSYNEQFF.

The chain is built from TRBV19 and TRBJ2-7, with 14 bases identical to TRBD2. The CDR3 covers 16 residues. CDR1 and CDR2 from the germline V gene are LNHDA and SQIVND (reference sequence). V lost 5 bases to trimming and J lost 1 base; unmatched junction nucleotides: 4. CDR3 in DNA: TGTGCCAGTAGTTCTCGGACTAGCGGGAGGTCCTACGAGCAGTACTTC. This codes for CASSSRTSGRSYEQYF.

The rearrangement links TRBV13 to TRBJ2-3, with D perhaps matching TRBD2 (5 bases). V shed 0 bases and J shed 2 bases, with 9 bases lying between them. CDR1 PRHDT and CDR2 FYEKMQ come from the germline V gene (reference sequence). The CDR3 contains 15 residues. In DNA, the CDR3 is TGTGCCAGCAGCTTAGGTGGACTCTACACAGATACGCAGTATTTT. It is translated as CASSLGGLYTDTQYF.

The chain joins TRBV5-1 to TRBJ2-7, with 8 nucleotides matching TRBD2. V was pared by 2 bases and J by 0 bases, with 4 bases of the junction left unmatched. Germline assignment: CDR1 SGHRS and CDR2 YFSETQ. This CDR3 contains 15 residues. Written as DNA, the CDR3 is TGCGCCAGCAGCTTTTTAGCGGGAAGCTCCTACGAGCAGTACTTC. Translation: CASSFLAGSSYEQYF.

This clone was picked up a small number of times. The genes are TRBV19 and TRBJ1-2; D is possibly TRBD1 (5 bases). The CDR3 loop spans 12 amino acids. Germline CDR1 reads LNHDA; CDR2 reads SQIVND (reference sequence). The germline V and J ends were trimmed by 2 bases and 5 bases, with 6 bases remaining between them. CDR3 coding DNA: TGTGCCAGTAGTATACCAGGGTATGGCTACACCTTC. Its translation is CASSIPGYGYTF.

V gene TRBV5-1 combines with J gene TRBJ1-4, with a weak D call TRBD1 (5 bases). The CDR3 is made up of 14 amino acids. Germline V gene sequence: CDR1 SGHRS, CDR2 YFSETQ. V lost 5 bases to trimming and J lost 5 bases, with 13 bases between them. The CDR3: CASSLMGGNEKLFF. The CDR3 DNA reads as TGCGCCAGCAGTTTGATGGGGGGGAATGAAAAACTGTTTTTT.

V and J are TRBV18 and TRBJ1-2; possible D gene TRBD1, 6 bases. CDR3 length equals 13 residues. V shed 6 bases and J shed 8 bases, with 16 bases lying between them. CDR1 KGHSH and CDR2 LQKENI come from the germline V gene. The DNA for the CDR3 is TGTGCCAGCTCCCCCCGGGGGGCTGAGGGCTACACCTTC. Its protein is CASSPRGAEGYTF.

This clone was detected once. A junction boundary mismatches the germline segment, possibly from a read error. The chain combines TRBV5-1 with TRBJ2-1, with TRBD1 as a possible D gene (6 bases). CDR1 is SGHRS, CDR2 YFSETQ, per germline. The CDR3 is 11 amino acids. As DNA, the CDR3 is TGCGCCAGCAGGGACAGCAATCAGCAGTTCTTC. It specifies CASRDSNQQFF. The whole variable domain, remainder taken from reference TRBV5-1 and TRBJ2-1, is KAGVTQTPRYLIKTRGQQVTLSCSPISGHRSVSWYQQTPGQGLQFLFEYFSETQRNKGNFPGRFSGRQFSNSRSEMNVSTLELGDSALYLCASRDSNQQFFGPGTRLTVL.

V is TRBV27 and J is TRBJ1-2; a possible D gene is TRBD1 (5 bases). Per the germline V gene, CDR1 is MNHEY and CDR2 is SMNVEV (reference sequence). V lost 6 bases, J lost 4 bases, and 15 bases lay in between. The CDR3 runs to 14 residues. Written as DNA, the CDR3 is TGTGCCAGCAGCCCGTCCAGGGTTAGCTATGGCTACACCTTC. Translation: CASSPSRVSYGYTF.

The J gene is TRBJ2-2, the V gene TRBV7-6; D is perhaps TRBD1 or TRBD2 (5 bases each). V lost 4 bases and J lost 5, with 17 bases in between. CDR1 SGHVS and CDR2 FNYEAQ come from the germline V gene. The CDR3 sequence is 16 residues long. CDR3 sequence: CASSSGPTSGTGELFF. The CDR3 DNA is TGTGCCAGCAGCTCGGGACCGACCTCTGGAACCGGGGAGCTGTTTTTT.

This sequence joins TRBV5-8 and TRBJ2-7, with 11 bases fitting TRBD2. V shed 5 bases and J 2 bases; nucleotides not matched to a gene: 3. Germline CDR1 and CDR2: SGHTS and YDEGEE. The CDR3 loop spans 14 amino acids. The CDR3 region has the DNA TGTGCCAGCAGATTAGCGGGAGGGCCCTACGAGCAGTACTTC. Its protein is CASRLAGGPYEQYF.

CDR3: CASSWGTGIAGELFF. In DNA, the CDR3 is TGTGCCAGCAGCTGGGGGACAGGGATCGCCGGGGAGCTGTTTTTT. This rearrangement joins TRBV11-1 to TRBJ2-2; TRBD1 agrees at 9 bases. Germline lookup yields CDR1 SGHAT and CDR2 FQDESV (reference sequence). Trimming at V came to 4 bases and at J to 6 bases, leaving 6 bases not matched to a gene. The CDR3 loop spans 15 amino acids.

V is TRBV27 and J is TRBJ1-1; TRBD1 agrees at 9 bases. The J segment lost 4 bases and the V segment lost 5 bases, leaving 8 bases of the junction unmatched. CDR1 and CDR2 from the germline V gene are MNHEY and SMNVEV (reference sequence). There are 15 residues in the CDR3. CDR3 protein: CASSRGQGRTTEAFF. The CDR3 DNA is TGTGCCAGCAGTCGGGGACAGGGACGAACCACTGAAGCTTTCTTT.

The chain combines TRBV7-9 with TRBJ2-7; 7 bases agree with TRBD1. Looked up from germline, CDR1 is SEHNR and CDR2 is FQNEAQ (reference sequence). The CDR3 sequence is 13 residues long. After removal of 8 bases from V and 2 bases from J, the junction contained 6 bases not matched to a gene. CDR3 nucleotides: TGTGCCAGCCGCAGGACAGGAACCTACGAGCAGTACTTC. Protein product: CASRRTGTYEQYF.

The CDR3 DNA reads TGTGCCAGCAGCTTGGATGTCCAATATCTGAATCAGCCCCAGCATTTT. This sequence encodes CASSLDVQYLNQPQHF. The chain employs TRBV5-5 and TRBJ1-5; D is undetermined. The CDR3 is made up of 16 amino acids. The germline gives CDR1 SGHKS, CDR2 YYEKEE (reference sequence). V gave up 0 bases and J gave up 4 bases, with 14 bases separating them.

This chain connects TRBV7-8 to TRBJ2-6; TRBD2 might be the D (5 bases). The CDR3 sequence is 16 residues long. The germline V gene has CDR1 SGHVS and CDR2 FQNEAQ. V was trimmed by 1 base and J by 1 base, leaving 8 bases between them. CDR3 in amino acids: CASSLVSGSGANVLTF. As DNA, the CDR3 is TGTGCCAGCAGCTTAGTCTCGGGATCTGGGGCCAACGTCCTGACTTTC.

This clone was seen a few times. The CDR3 DNA reads TGTGCCAGCAGCCCCGGGACAGGGTCAACTAATGAAAAACTGTTTTTT. Its protein is CASSPGTGSTNEKLFF. The rearrangement uses TRBV28 and TRBJ1-4; 9 bases are a match to TRBD1. Germline loops: CDR1 MDHEN, CDR2 SYDVKM. CDR3 size: 16 residues. Trimming at V came to 6 bases and at J to 0 bases, leaving 5 bases not matched to a gene.

The V gene is TRBV19, the J gene TRBJ2-1, with 7 bases matching TRBD2. Trimming cost V 1 base and J 8 bases; bases outside gene matches: 11. CDR1 and CDR2 (germline): LNHDA, SQIVND (reference sequence). The CDR3 covers 16 residues. The CDR3 DNA sequence: TGTGCCAGTAGTATAGTAGCTAGCGGTCCTCTCGATGAGCAGTTCTTC. Its translation is CASSIVASGPLDEQFF.

The V and J genes are TRBV30 and TRBJ1-1; D remains unclear. Trimming stripped 0 bases from V and 1 base from J, with 6 bases between. The CDR3 runs 13 residues. Germline values: CDR1 GTSNPN, CDR2 SVGIG (reference sequence). DNA for the CDR3: TGTGCCTGGAGTGTAAATGAGAACACTGAAGCTTTCTTT. Translation gives CAWSVNENTEAFF.